This TCR beta chain appears in the sequencing data of a study of blood T cells in healthy people across ages. This clonotype was counted a few times. In germline, CDR1 is ENHRY, CDR2 SYGVKD. The CDR3 consists of 14 residues. Trimming stripped 0 bases from V and 2 bases from J, with 8 bases between. Donors each provided about 9.5 milliliters of peripheral blood. Isolating PBMCs gave at least 6 million of these cells per sample. No fewer than 5.5 micrograms of total RNA were isolated from every sample. Sample-barcoded 5' priming and a J-beta primer mix drove a second PCR of about 6 to 12 cycles. Each CDR3 protein is one row after TCRdb ran MiXCR on the 5' RACE reads. The table records roughly 1,500,000 distinct CDR3 sequences, about 43% of them present only once.

This rearrangement joins TRBV10-3 to TRBJ2-7; D is unresolved. The sequence was obtained from a woman younger than 35 in good health. The specimen sequenced was blood. The CDR3 protein is CAISESSAPYEQYF. The CDR3 region has the DNA TGTGCCATCAGTGAGTCGTCGGCCCCCTACGAGCAGTACTTC.